This T cell receptor beta chain was identified in a study of CD8 T cells in Susac syndrome (dated by TCRdb to about 2019). Study-level background: Of the Susac syndrome patients who were sequenced, roughly 6 had clinically active disease and 8 or 9 were in clinical remission. At blood withdrawal, Susac syndrome patients were either therapy-naive, taking corticosteroids (in some cases with IVIg as well), or taking IVIg alone. Whether CD8+ T cell activation and differentiation in Susac syndrome was antigen driven was tested using repertoire sequencing. The investigation overall reported the following: The study acknowledged that relatively few individuals were included in the TCR sequencing and HLA analysis. In the CD4+ T cell repertoire of Susac syndrome patients, clonal expansion was not detected.

Reading the germline V gene (reference sequence) gives CDR1 LNHNV and CDR2 YYDKDF. Taken from cysteine to phenylalanine, the CDR3 has 14 residues. Only the CDR3 portion is preserved as DNA: 42 bases, with reading frame beginning at the first base. V is trimmed back by 8 bases and J by 8 bases, and the junction contains 7 bases that no gene match accounts for. Peripheral blood CD8+ and CD4+ T cells from healthy donors, Susac syndrome patients and multiple sclerosis patients were profiled using high-throughput TCR beta sequencing. Susac syndrome patients met recently defined diagnostic criteria for definite or probable disease. Bulk CD8+ and CD4+ T cells were purified by magnetic negative isolation, whereas CD8+ TEMRA cells were enriched by FACS. Blood was drawn into EDTA tubes, processed within 24 hours, and PBMCs were isolated by density gradient centrifugation. PBMCs intended for TCR sequencing were frozen in liquid nitrogen and were later thawed in a 37 degrees C water bath. The sorted or isolated CD4+, CD8+ and CD8+ TEMRA cells reached a purity of at least 90%.

As regards this clonotype: The antigen this receptor binds is unknown. Within one base of it there is no much larger clone, and no base qualities were kept.

RNA was extracted using the RNeasy kit, and about 0.45 to 1 ug of the RNA was reverse transcribed with random hexamers. The immunoSEQ multiplex PCR assay, which covers 54 Vbeta and 13 Jbeta segments, was used to amplify TCR beta CDR3 regions. Bias from PCR amplification was corrected by using a synthetic template baseline for primer optimization and for computational correction. Per the authors' processing: Reads were assigned to V, D and J genes according to IMGT and analyzed in immunoSEQ Analyzer, with only productive sequences retained. To calculate clonality, Shannon entropy was normalized by log2 of the number of productive unique sequences and then subtracted from one. Public and private clones were assessed among the 100 most prevalent clones of each patient and control. Clones were defined as Susac-specific when absent from the healthy and MS cohorts, from approximately 970 published viral clones and from other ImmuneACCESS disease sequences. Through fastp at Q25 and MiXCR, TCRdb rebuilt clones from the public reads, retaining in-frame beta chains. Each CDR3 protein appears once, grouped with its most common genes and DNA. TCRdb, rather than the study authors, made the V and J calls. The sample records some 200,000 distinct CDR3 sequences, 90% to 95% of which are singletons. Around 0.079% of the sample rests with the top ten.

This receptor was taken from a human donor with Susac syndrome. The receptor chain draws on TRBV15 and TRBJ2-1; 12 nucleotides in the junction match TRBD1. Material: CD4+ T cells from PBMCs. The nucleotides are TGTGCCACCCAAGCCGGGACAGGGGGCGATGAGCAGTTCTTC. Its protein is CATQAGTGGDEQFF.